Included here is one T cell receptor (beta chain) sequence, with context. No cognate antigen has been identified for it. No quality values exist for individual bases; no much larger clone is one base distant. This sample is part of a study of beta chain features in type 1 diabetes (dated by TCRdb to 2016 to 2019). Turning to the overall study: Mean age, gender distribution, total cell number and subset yield did not differ between patients and healthy donors. A total of roughly 98,000,000 sorted cells were examined across all samples, and RNA yield correlated strongly with the number of cells per subset. In the study, TCRB repertoires of sorted circulating CD4+ T cell subsets from recently diagnosed type 1 diabetes patients were compared with those of matched healthy donors. Regulatory and stem cell-like memory subsets were isolated from only 8 patients and roughly 8 healthy donors, whereas naive and central memory subsets came from all 28 donors.

The entire amount of isolated RNA was reverse transcribed using the High Capacity cDNA Reverse Transcription Kit, so the sequenced TCRB transcripts were expressed ones. Deep immunoSEQ sequencing was applied to naive, central memory and regulatory T cell samples, giving an average of about 3.57 million total reads per sample. After sorted cells were lysed in RLT buffer, RNA was extracted with DNase-treated RNeasy Micro or Mini kits, with the choice depending on cell number. Each cell subset was processed on its own to prevent cross-contamination, while patient and healthy donor samples were processed together. Using the immunoSEQ multiplex PCR, TCRB sequences were amplified from cDNA into 87-bp fragments spanning the CDR3 region. Amplicons were sequenced on the Illumina HiSeq platform. In the authors' own workflow: PCR bias was computationally corrected using synthetic template baselines, reads within Hamming distance 2 were collapsed, and singletons that could not be merged were discarded. Reads were aligned against IMGT so that V, D and J genes, CDR3 length and insertions or deletions at six rearrangement sites could be assigned. Within each subset, clonotype counts were normalized to sorted cell number, and only after that were true diversity and Gini coefficients computed with the tcR R package. The overlap coefficient, calculated on TCRB nucleotide sequences, was used to measure repertoire sharing. Out-of-frame TCRB sequences from naive cells were analyzed to stand in for the pre-selection repertoire. Here the immuneACCESS table is served through TCRdb, limited to in-frame sequences with V and J called. Missing clones are a known gap in these copies; in checked studies unresolved V genes cover under half, and the rest lacks a known reason. V and J calls plus clone size are reproduced from that table; the DNA served to infer D and trimming. Recorded for this sample are 450,000 to 600,000 clones; roughly 31% of them occurred a single time. The ten largest clones represent about 0.065% of the sample.

Overall results and qualifications from the work: Naive, central memory and regulatory TCRB repertoires appeared to be more similar among patients than among healthy donors. Type 1 diabetes patients showed a moderate but significant shortening of TCRB CDR3 length in all four CD4+ subsets. Sequencing cDNA rather than genomic DNA could over-represent highly expressing activated cells, although activation and CD3 levels did not differ between groups. Shorter templates might be favored by PCR, yet because patient and control samples were amplified and corrected together, any such skew would affect both groups equally. Fewer insertions and more nucleotide deletions at VDJ recombination sites were observed in patients with type 1 diabetes, implying thymic rearrangement abnormalities. Because small numbers of individuals were included in the HLA sub-analyses, any influence of HLA type on TCRB rearrangement was left unresolved.

The germline V gene yields ENHRY for CDR1 and SYGVKD for CDR2. Counted from cysteine to phenylalanine, this CDR3 has 14 amino acids. The DNA shown is the 42-base CDR3, in frame from base 1. V loses 6 bases at its end and J loses 6 bases; junction bases beyond the gene matches: 6. Each donor gave one peripheral blood draw, averaging around 120 mL, which was collected into heparinised tubes. Using a panel that included CD45RO, CCR7, CD25, CD127, CD95 and CD27, naive, central memory, regulatory and stem cell-like memory CD4+ T cells were sorted on a BD FACSAria II. Purity was above 95% for every sorted population. PBMCs were isolated immediately by Lymphoprep density gradient centrifugation and stained directly without culture. Samples were stained and sorted in pairs, with one healthy donor and one patient per experiment, so that batch effects were minimized.

The TCR comes from a man between 18 and 29 years old in good health. Sequencing was carried out using naive CD4+ T cells from blood. What the cell subset or site label conveys for this sample: true naive CD4+ T cells. Rearrangement joined TRBV10-3 to TRBJ2-2, with TRBD1 identical over 8 junction bases. The base sequence is TGTGCCATCAGCAGGGGGCCTTCCGCCGGGGAGCTGTTTTTT. Translated, it reads CAISRGPSAGELFF.